Listed below are T cell receptor beta chains from one sample, sequenced in a study of T-cell memory formation after mild COVID-19. Each CDR3 protein is one row after TCRdb ran MiXCR on the 5' RACE reads. The sample contains over 500,000 distinct CDR3 sequences, 17% of which appear only once. Specimen: PBMCs or a T cell subset sorted from them (not recorded which). These receptors were taken from an adult woman who had mild COVID-19 (a few samples of this study predate the infection). Cell type and time point are not known. CDR3s include the opening cysteine and the closing phenylalanine or tryptophan. D genes are given only for firm matches. The size field is filled for only some rows; it gives once, few, many or a size class.

d_call: NA; v_call: TRBV18; j_call: TRBJ1-1; clone_size: few; cdr3_aa: CASSPGGAAVNTEAFF
d_call: TRBD2; v_call: TRBV6-5; j_call: TRBJ2-5; clone_size: once; cdr3_aa: CASSYSGTSGRQTQYF
d_call: TRBD1; v_call: TRBV12-3/TRBV12-4; j_call: TRBJ1-2; clone_size: NA; cdr3_aa: CASSSGQGLAYGYTF
d_call: NA; v_call: TRBV4-2; j_call: TRBJ1-6; clone_size: NA; cdr3_aa: CASSQEGTQGPNSPLHF
d_call: TRBD2; v_call: TRBV9; j_call: TRBJ2-5; clone_size: NA; cdr3_aa: CASSVVAGARQETQYF
d_call: TRBD2; v_call: TRBV20-1; j_call: TRBJ2-3; clone_size: few; cdr3_aa: CSARSYGTSGTHSTDTQYF
d_call: TRBD1; v_call: TRBV13; j_call: TRBJ2-7; clone_size: few; cdr3_aa: CASSRGRDRDVSYEQYF
d_call: NA; v_call: TRBV4-2; j_call: TRBJ2-7; clone_size: many; cdr3_aa: CASSPTRLVSYEQYF
d_call: NA; v_call: TRBV6-2/TRBV6-3; j_call: TRBJ2-1; clone_size: few; cdr3_aa: CASSRTGHLGQFF
d_call: TRBD1; v_call: TRBV5-1; j_call: TRBJ1-5; clone_size: few; cdr3_aa: CASSPTGGYQPQHF
d_call: TRBD2; v_call: TRBV7-2; j_call: TRBJ2-7; clone_size: few; cdr3_aa: CASSLDASGLHVSYEQYF
d_call: NA; v_call: TRBV7-9; j_call: TRBJ1-2; clone_size: NA; cdr3_aa: CASSLAVGPLEENGYTF
d_call: TRBD2; v_call: TRBV5-1; j_call: TRBJ2-7; clone_size: many; cdr3_aa: CASSPEGTKYEQYF
d_call: NA; v_call: TRBV12-3/TRBV12-4; j_call: TRBJ1-1; clone_size: few; cdr3_aa: CAITPLIGNTEAFF
d_call: TRBD1; v_call: TRBV3-1; j_call: TRBJ2-7; clone_size: NA; cdr3_aa: CASSQGRQGAYERHF
d_call: NA; v_call: TRBV7-3; j_call: TRBJ2-2; clone_size: few; cdr3_aa: CASSSRAIGTGELFF
d_call: NA; v_call: TRBV2; j_call: TRBJ2-7; clone_size: few; cdr3_aa: CASRSAGTAYEQYF
d_call: NA; v_call: TRBV29-1; j_call: TRBJ1-3; clone_size: NA; cdr3_aa: CSVGRGASSGNTIYF
d_call: NA; v_call: TRBV6-5; j_call: TRBJ1-2; clone_size: NA; cdr3_aa: CASSYGESYTF
d_call: TRBD1; v_call: TRBV5-1; j_call: TRBJ1-1; clone_size: many; cdr3_aa: CASSVDRRVYPPKMNTEAFF
d_call: TRBD1; v_call: TRBV20-1; j_call: TRBJ1-1; clone_size: few; cdr3_aa: CSARDRGLQNTEAFF
d_call: NA; v_call: TRBV11-2; j_call: TRBJ2-3; clone_size: NA; cdr3_aa: CASSGLSGTGTDTQYF
d_call: NA; v_call: TRBV5-6; j_call: TRBJ2-3; clone_size: few; cdr3_aa: CASSLPRGGFTDTQYF
d_call: TRBD1; v_call: TRBV20-1; j_call: TRBJ2-3; clone_size: few; cdr3_aa: CSAGTGVQSDTQYF
d_call: NA; v_call: TRBV4-1; j_call: TRBJ1-6; clone_size: NA; cdr3_aa: CASRTGTENSPLHF
d_call: TRBD1; v_call: TRBV5-1; j_call: TRBJ2-2; clone_size: NA; cdr3_aa: CASSSGGLNTGELFF
d_call: TRBD2; v_call: TRBV19; j_call: TRBJ2-3; clone_size: NA; cdr3_aa: CASRTSGSLVDTQYF
d_call: TRBD1; v_call: TRBV7-2; j_call: TRBJ1-1; clone_size: many; cdr3_aa: CASSFGTGGEAFF
d_call: NA; v_call: TRBV5-1; j_call: TRBJ2-1; clone_size: many; cdr3_aa: CASSFYPSTDYYNEQFF
d_call: NA; v_call: TRBV7-3; j_call: TRBJ2-1; clone_size: few; cdr3_aa: CASSIQAYNEQFF
d_call: NA; v_call: TRBV4-1; j_call: TRBJ2-1; clone_size: NA; cdr3_aa: CASSHGGLNEQFF
d_call: TRBD1; v_call: TRBV29-1; j_call: TRBJ2-5; clone_size: NA; cdr3_aa: CSVVYRGQETQYF
d_call: NA; v_call: TRBV5-1; j_call: TRBJ2-5; clone_size: many; cdr3_aa: CASSLAPTQETQYF
d_call: NA; v_call: TRBV5-1; j_call: TRBJ2-5; clone_size: many; cdr3_aa: CASSLADQETQYF
d_call: TRBD2; v_call: TRBV20-1; j_call: TRBJ2-1; clone_size: NA; cdr3_aa: CSASESGVSYNEQFF
d_call: NA; v_call: TRBV10-3; j_call: TRBJ2-7; clone_size: NA; cdr3_aa: CAISESGSLYEQYF
d_call: TRBD1; v_call: TRBV6-5; j_call: TRBJ1-1; clone_size: few; cdr3_aa: CASSSLGQGGMHTEAFF
d_call: NA; v_call: TRBV20-1; j_call: TRBJ1-2; clone_size: few; cdr3_aa: CSASHGGARIYGYTF
d_call: NA; v_call: TRBV12-3/TRBV12-4; j_call: TRBJ2-3; clone_size: many; cdr3_aa: CASSLWGSTDTQYF
d_call: NA; v_call: TRBV12-3/TRBV12-4; j_call: TRBJ2-2; clone_size: many; cdr3_aa: CASSFSAGELFF
d_call: NA; v_call: TRBV5-1; j_call: TRBJ1-5; clone_size: NA; cdr3_aa: CDSSLGPRSGMGNQPQHF
d_call: NA; v_call: TRBV25-1; j_call: TRBJ1-2; clone_size: many; cdr3_aa: CASSDHRDFPTF
d_call: NA; v_call: TRBV2; j_call: TRBJ2-3; clone_size: few; cdr3_aa: CASSAPTFEDTQYF
d_call: NA; v_call: TRBV7-2; j_call: TRBJ2-5; clone_size: NA; cdr3_aa: CASSLDGGAQETQYF
d_call: TRBD1; v_call: TRBV5-4; j_call: TRBJ2-7; clone_size: NA; cdr3_aa: CASSSRQGRYYEQYF
d_call: NA; v_call: TRBV7-2; j_call: TRBJ2-1; clone_size: NA; cdr3_aa: CASSLALPINEQFF
d_call: NA; v_call: TRBV4-1; j_call: TRBJ2-2; clone_size: NA; cdr3_aa: CASSTDGGYTGELFF
d_call: TRBD1; v_call: TRBV5-6; j_call: TRBJ1-2; clone_size: NA; cdr3_aa: CASSSDRLEDRVLDYGYTF
d_call: TRBD2; v_call: TRBV7-2; j_call: TRBJ2-3; clone_size: NA; cdr3_aa: CASSLGTGGATDTQYF
d_call: TRBD2; v_call: TRBV23-1; j_call: TRBJ2-1; clone_size: many; cdr3_aa: CASSQEGSGTFYNEQFF
d_call: NA; v_call: TRBV20-1; j_call: TRBJ1-4; clone_size: NA; cdr3_aa: CSARSVGQSNEKLFF
d_call: TRBD2; v_call: TRBV7-2; j_call: TRBJ2-1; clone_size: few; cdr3_aa: CASSLDAGAGEQFF
d_call: TRBD1; v_call: TRBV27; j_call: TRBJ2-7; clone_size: medium-sized; cdr3_aa: CASAGQASSYEQYF
d_call: NA; v_call: TRBV6-1; j_call: TRBJ2-7; clone_size: NA; cdr3_aa: CASSDSRTVWYF
d_call: NA; v_call: TRBV7-2; j_call: TRBJ2-1; clone_size: NA; cdr3_aa: CASSLVILDEQFF
d_call: NA; v_call: TRBV20-1; j_call: TRBJ1-1; clone_size: NA; cdr3_aa: CSASIRRGLTEAFF
d_call: NA; v_call: TRBV6-2/TRBV6-3; j_call: TRBJ2-3; clone_size: NA; cdr3_aa: CASSYGRARGTDTQYF